Each of the 32 T cell receptor beta chains below was sequenced from the same sample in a study of identical twins listed by TCRdb under 2016. Library preparation employed 5' RACE. The sequencer was an Illumina HiSeq 2000. Starting from the raw public reads, TCRdb applied fastp trimming at Q25, assembled clones with MiXCR and retained in-frame beta chains. One record per CDR3 amino acid sequence lists the most common genes and DNA. The sample data list roughly 490,000 distinct CDR3 sequences, and 14% of these were observed just once. The top ten clones comprise around 0.98% of the sample. This sample also appeared in a second study, on yellow fever vaccine responses in identical twins.

The sample comprised CD4+ T cells sorted from blood. These receptors all come from a woman between 18 and 29 years old in good health.

Only a few counts were recorded for this clonotype. The chain uses TRBV12-3 or TRBV12-4 and TRBJ1-5; tentative D call: TRBD1 (6 bases). The length of the CDR3 is 15 residues. Between the trimmed V and J ends, which lost 6 bases and 0 bases, there was a span of 12 bases. The CDR3 loop reads CASRSQGNSNQPQHF. In nucleotides, the CDR3 is TGTGCCAGCAGATCACAGGGAAATAGCAATCAGCCCCAGCATTTT.

As for this clonotype: Germline is not matched at one junction end, which may reflect a read error. The genes are TRBV7-2 and TRBJ2-7; 9 positions agree with TRBD2. This CDR3 is built from 16 residues. Germline assignment: CDR1 SGHTA and CDR2 FQGNSA. The CDR3 is CASSRGWIAGVTEQHF. The CDR3 DNA sequence: TGTGCCAGCAGCCGAGGGTGGATAGCGGGGGTTACGGAGCAGCACTTC.

This rearrangement joins TRBV5-1 to TRBJ2-3, with D possibly being TRBD2 (7 bases). Trimming took 3 bases from V and 2 from J, leaving 16 bases between them. CDR1 is SGHRS and CDR2 is YFSETQ in the germline V gene. The length of the CDR3 is 16 residues. The CDR3 here is CASSSGLGGYTDTQYF. The CDR3 DNA reads as TGCGCCAGCAGCTCAGGACTAGGGGGGTACACAGATACGCAGTATTTT. Filled out from reference TRBV5-1 and TRBJ2-3, the complete variable domain reads KAGVTQTPRYLIKTRGQQVTLSCSPISGHRSVSWYQQTPGQGLQFLFEYFSETQRNKGNFPGRFSGRQFSNSRSEMNVSTLELGDSALYLCASSSGLGGYTDTQYFGPGTRLTVL.

The rearrangement uses TRBV12-3 or TRBV12-4 and TRBJ1-5; 8 nucleotides match TRBD1. With 6 bases clipped from V and 2 bases from J, the junction kept 3 bases outside the gene matches. The CDR3 spans 14 residues. CDR3 coding DNA: TGTGCCAGCAGGACAGGGGCCGGCAATCAGCCCCAGCATTTT. As protein: CASRTGAGNQPQHF.

This clonotype has at least ten counts. The gene calls are TRBV5-1 and TRBJ2-2, with D possibly TRBD1 on 5 matching bases. Deletions cut 0 bases from V and 3 bases from J, with 9 bases between. CDR1 is SGHRS and CDR2 is YFSETQ in the germline V gene. This CDR3 spans 15 amino acids. Here the CDR3 DNA reads TGCGCCAGCAGCTTGGGGCGACAGTACACCGGGGAGCTGTTTTTT. Its translation is CASSLGRQYTGELFF.

CDR3 residues: CASSPNEGYQETQYF. Here the CDR3 DNA reads TGTGCCAGCAGCCCCAACGAGGGGTACCAAGAGACCCAGTACTTC. The V call is TRBV6-1, the J call TRBJ2-5; D could derive from TRBD1 or TRBD2 (5 bases each). CDR3 length: 15 residues. Germline CDR1 is MNHNS and CDR2 is SASEGT. Trimming removed 6 bases from V and 0 bases from J, with 14 bases in between.

This chain's CDR3 is CASSRQGYEQFF. CDR3 DNA sequence: TGTGCCAGCAGCCGACAGGGCTATGAGCAGTTCTTC. The chain employs TRBV11-3 and TRBJ2-1, with 7 bases fitting TRBD1. The CDR3 loop spans 12 amino acids. CDR1 is SGHNT and CDR2 is YENEEA in the germline V gene. Trimming took 5 bases from V and 8 from J; bases not matched to a gene: 3.

This clonotype appeared a few times. The CDR3 DNA sequence: TGTGCCAGCAGCTTCTTGCAGGGCGAGGCGGGCAATCAGCCCCAGCATTTT. Translated: CASSFLQGEAGNQPQHF. The gene calls are TRBV5-6 and TRBJ1-5; D is possibly TRBD1 (5 bases). Germline loops: CDR1 SGHDT, CDR2 YYEEEE. The germline V and J ends were trimmed by 2 bases and 2 bases, with 17 bases remaining between them. The CDR3 runs to 17 residues.

Ten or more counts support this clonotype. This sequence joins TRBV12-3 or TRBV12-4 and TRBJ1-3, with a tentative D call TRBD1 (5 bases). This CDR3 region has 13 residues. V was trimmed by 7 bases and J by 3 bases, leaving 10 bases between them. The CDR3 nucleotides are TGTGCCAGCAAAGGGACTATTGGAAACACCATATATTTT. This encodes CASKGTIGNTIYF.

This clonotype was seen a handful of times. The rearrangement uses TRBV5-1 and TRBJ2-7, with D perhaps matching TRBD2 (5 bases). Germline values: CDR1 SGHRS, CDR2 YFSETQ. V lost 7 bases to trimming and J lost 6 bases, with 17 bases between them. The CDR3 is made up of 13 amino acids. CDR3 loop: CASWRTGLPEQYF. The CDR3 nucleotides read TGCGCCAGCTGGCGGACTGGGCTACCCGAGCAGTACTTC.

This chain connects TRBV20-1 to TRBJ2-6; tentatively, D is TRBD2 (5 bases). The CDR3 is made up of 17 amino acids. Between the trimmed V and J ends, which lost 6 bases and 0 bases, there was a span of 18 bases. Germline lookup yields CDR1 DFQATT and CDR2 SNEGSKA (reference sequence). The CDR3 reads CSAPGIFPYSGANVLTF. The CDR3 DNA is TGCAGTGCGCCCGGGATCTTCCCCTACTCTGGGGCCAACGTCCTGACTTTC.

This clonotype was counted only a few times. DNA of the CDR3: TGTGCCAGCAGTTACTCACCGGGACAGGGGGCTATCGAGCAGTACTTC. It specifies CASSYSPGQGAIEQYF. The genes are TRBV6-2 or TRBV6-3 and TRBJ2-7; 12 nucleotides agree with TRBD1. Germline CDR1 reads MNHEY; CDR2 reads SVGEGT. The V gene end was trimmed by 0 bases and the J gene end by 6 bases; junction bases not matched to a gene: 6. The CDR3 sequence is 16 residues long.

In its sample, this clonotype was seen a few times. The rearrangement uses TRBV19 and TRBJ2-5; D uncertain. CDR3 length: 14 amino acids. V lost 3 bases and J 1 base, leaving 9 bases between the germline ends. Germline CDR1 LNHDA, CDR2 SQIVND (reference sequence). CDR3 bases: TGTGCCAGTAGTATTCCTGGAACCCAAGAGACCCAGTACTTC. Translated, it gives CASSIPGTQETQYF.

This clonotype came up a few times. The chain uses TRBV2 and TRBJ2-7; 9 positions match TRBD1. This CDR3 comprises 13 residues. V gave up 7 bases and J gave up 2 bases; unmatched junction bases: 3. The germline gives CDR1 SNHLY, CDR2 FYNNEI. This CDR3 reads CASTRDRAYEQYF. The CDR3 region has the DNA TGTGCCAGCACCCGGGACAGGGCCTACGAGCAGTACTTC.

V gene TRBV18 combines with J gene TRBJ2-3; D gene ambiguous. The V end lost 5 bases, the J end lost 9 bases, and 15 bases lay between the germline ends. CDR1 KGHSH and CDR2 LQKENI come from the germline V gene. The CDR3 contains 13 residues. The CDR3 region is CASSSLPDETQYF. The CDR3 DNA follows: TGTGCCAGCTCAAGCCTCCCTGACGAAACGCAGTATTTT.

In this sample, this clonotype turned up a few times. The chain links TRBV4-1 to TRBJ1-5, with TRBD1 as a possible D gene (6 bases). Deletions cut 0 bases from V and 6 bases from J, with 9 bases between. Germline CDR1 and CDR2: MGHRA and YSYEKL. There are 14 residues in the CDR3. The CDR3 loop is CASSQDSRGQPQHF. Here the CDR3 DNA reads TGCGCCAGCAGCCAAGATAGCAGGGGTCAGCCCCAGCATTTT.

This clonotype showed up just a few times. The chain is built from TRBV5-1 and TRBJ2-5; D is possibly TRBD1 (6 bases). The germline V gene has CDR1 SGHRS and CDR2 YFSETQ. V dropped 1 base and J dropped 5 bases, with 18 bases sitting between them. The CDR3 has 16 residues. Written as DNA, the CDR3 is TGCGCCAGCAGCTTGATGAGCGGCAGGGGCCTGGAGACCCAGTACTTC. Residues: CASSLMSGRGLETQYF.

The J gene is TRBJ2-1, the V gene TRBV9, with 10 bases lining up with TRBD2. The CDR3 has 15 residues. V dropped 4 bases and J dropped 6; count of bases not matched to a gene: 7. Germline V gives CDR1 SGDLS, CDR2 YYNGEE. The CDR3 reads CASSPTSGAGNEQFF. The CDR3 region has the DNA TGTGCCAGCAGCCCAACTAGCGGGGCTGGCAATGAGCAGTTCTTC.

This clonotype was seen ten or more times. This chain joins TRBV7-2 and TRBJ1-1, with a possible D match to TRBD1 (5 bases). With 6 bases removed from V and 3 bases from J, the gap between germline ends came to 11 bases. The germline V gene has CDR1 SGHTA and CDR2 FQGNSA. The CDR3 runs to 13 residues. This chain's CDR3 is CASSLGGHTEAFF. The CDR3 DNA reads as TGTGCCAGCAGTTTGGGGGGACACACTGAAGCTTTCTTT.

This clonotype was observed a handful of times. This rearrangement joins TRBV28 to TRBJ2-7; no definite D call. There are 12 residues in the CDR3. Between the trimmed V and J ends, which lost 2 bases and 6 bases, there was a span of 8 bases. CDR1 and CDR2 from the germline V gene are MDHEN and SYDVKM. CDR3 nucleotides: TGTGCCAGCAGTTTAGCCCTGTCCGAGCAGTACTTC. As protein: CASSLALSEQYF.

This chain uses TRBV20-1 with TRBJ2-5; D unclear. With 0 bases removed from V and 5 bases from J, the gap between germline ends came to 13 bases. Per germline, CDR1 DFQATT and CDR2 SNEGSKA (reference sequence). This CDR3 is 14 amino acids long. Written as DNA, the CDR3 is TGCAGTGCTAGAGACCCTATCGTAGTGGAGACCCAGTACTTC. Protein sequence: CSARDPIVVETQYF.

This clonotype occurred a few times. The chain recombines TRBV4-3 with TRBJ2-1; D gene uncertain. Germline CDR1 and CDR2: LGHNA and YSLEER. The CDR3 contains 15 residues. The V end was cut by 0 bases, the J end by 4 bases, with 10 bases between. The CDR3 spells CASSQEAGRYNEQFF. CDR3 nucleotides: TGCGCCAGCAGCCAAGAAGCCGGCCGTTACAATGAGCAGTTCTTC.

V is TRBV5-6 and J is TRBJ2-7; 9 nucleotides align to TRBD1. The trim removed 2 bases at V and 4 bases at J, leaving 4 bases unmatched. The CDR3 spans 14 residues. Germline CDR1 and CDR2: SGHDT and YYEEEE. This chain's CDR3 is CASSFLQGAYEQYF. The CDR3 bases are TGTGCCAGCAGCTTTTTACAGGGGGCGTACGAGCAGTACTTC.

This chain links TRBV20-1 with TRBJ2-7; D is possibly TRBD1 (5 bases). There are 14 residues in the CDR3. Between the trimmed V and J ends, which lost 6 bases and 0 bases, there was a span of 15 bases. The germline V gene encodes CDR1 DFQATT and CDR2 SNEGSKA (reference sequence). For the CDR3, the DNA is TGCAGTGCCCCGAGGCAGGGCTCCTCCTACGAGCAGTACTTC. Protein sequence: CSAPRQGSSYEQYF.

This clonotype was counted between two and nine times. The chain uses TRBV4-3 and TRBJ2-1, with D possibly matching TRBD1 (6 bases). This CDR3 spans 19 amino acids. Per the germline V gene, CDR1 is LGHNA and CDR2 is YSLEER. V dropped 1 base and J dropped 4 bases, with 23 bases sitting between them. CDR3 DNA: TGCGCCAGCAGCCAAGGGGGGCAGGGCCGCTCCGATGTATACAATGAGCAGTTCTTC. As protein: CASSQGGQGRSDVYNEQFF.

This clonotype was found a few times. The V gene is TRBV9, the J gene TRBJ2-5; 10 bases match TRBD2. Trimming cost V 0 bases and J 2 bases; bases outside gene matches: 4. CDR1 SGDLS and CDR2 YYNGEE come from the germline V gene. This CDR3 comprises 16 residues. The chain's CDR3 is CASSVDPAGGQETQYF. In DNA, the CDR3 is TGTGCCAGCAGCGTAGATCCAGCGGGGGGGCAAGAGACCCAGTACTTC.

This clonotype was seen more than once but under ten times. The chain is built from TRBV29-1 and TRBJ1-1, with D perhaps TRBD1 (5 bases). The CDR3 consists of 13 residues. Germline CDR1 is SQVTM and CDR2 is ANQGSEA. V shed 5 bases and J shed 6 bases, with 16 bases lying between them. The CDR3 DNA is TGCAGCGTTTCCAACCGGGGACCACCTGAAGCTTTCTTT. Protein: CSVSNRGPPEAFF.

This clonotype occurred a few times. The chain has TRBV5-1 and TRBJ1-1; a weak D match, TRBD1 (5 bases). Germline V gene sequence: CDR1 SGHRS, CDR2 YFSETQ. The V and J ends lost 4 bases and 5 bases respectively, with 15 bases between them. The CDR3 totals 14 residues. The DNA of the CDR3 is TGCGCCAGCAGCGTCCGGGACCCCGGGACTGAAGCTTTCTTT. Protein: CASSVRDPGTEAFF.

The rearrangement uses TRBV5-1 and TRBJ1-3; 7 nucleotides agree with TRBD1. The J segment lost 4 bases and the V segment lost 4 bases, leaving 8 bases of the junction unmatched. The germline V gene encodes CDR1 SGHRS and CDR2 YFSETQ. CDR3 length equals 15 residues. CDR3 region: CASSAGDRAGNTIYF. In DNA form, the CDR3 reads TGCGCCAGCAGCGCGGGAGACAGGGCAGGAAACACCATATATTTT.

The chain combines TRBV15 with TRBJ2-1; 10 positions agree with TRBD2. J lost 3 bases, V lost 7 bases, and 3 bases had no gene match. This CDR3 spans 14 amino acids. Germline CDR1 and CDR2: LNHNV and YYDKDF (reference sequence). CDR3 sequence reads: CATTVAGGYNEQFF. The CDR3 DNA reads as TGTGCCACCACCGTAGCGGGGGGCTACAATGAGCAGTTCTTC.

This clonotype came up a few times. The chain links TRBV7-6 to TRBJ2-2, with D possibly being TRBD2 (7 bases). CDR1 is SGHVS, CDR2 FNYEAQ, per germline. Trimming took off 5 bases at V and 2 bases at J, with 15 bases between the two ends. This CDR3 region has 16 residues. This chain's CDR3 is CASSVPWGGNTGELFF. The CDR3 bases are TGTGCCAGCAGCGTCCCCTGGGGGGGCAACACCGGGGAGCTGTTTTTT.

The genes are TRBV20-1 and TRBJ2-7; D is perhaps TRBD2 (5 bases). Trimming stripped 3 bases from V and 1 base from J, with 13 bases between. The CDR3 covers 14 residues. Germline CDR1 DFQATT, CDR2 SNEGSKA (reference sequence). The CDR3 region is CSASNRRTSYEQYF. DNA for the CDR3: TGCAGTGCTAGCAACAGAAGGACTTCCTACGAGCAGTACTTC.